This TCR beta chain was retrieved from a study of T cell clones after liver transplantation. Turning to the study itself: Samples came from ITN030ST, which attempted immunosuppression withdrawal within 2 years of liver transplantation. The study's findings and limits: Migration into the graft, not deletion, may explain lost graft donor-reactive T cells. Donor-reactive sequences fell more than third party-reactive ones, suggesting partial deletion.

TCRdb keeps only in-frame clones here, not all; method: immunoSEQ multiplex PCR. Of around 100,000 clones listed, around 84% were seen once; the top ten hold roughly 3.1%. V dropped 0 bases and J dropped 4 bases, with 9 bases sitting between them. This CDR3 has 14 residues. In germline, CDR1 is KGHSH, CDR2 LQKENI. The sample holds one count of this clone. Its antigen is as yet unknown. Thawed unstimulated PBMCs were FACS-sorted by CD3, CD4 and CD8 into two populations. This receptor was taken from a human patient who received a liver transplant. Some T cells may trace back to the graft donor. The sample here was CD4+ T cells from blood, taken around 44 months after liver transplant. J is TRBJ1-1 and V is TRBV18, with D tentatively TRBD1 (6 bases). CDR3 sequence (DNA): TGTGCCAGCTCACCACCGAGGGGGAGCACTGAAGCTTTCTTT. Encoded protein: CASSPPRGSTEAFF.